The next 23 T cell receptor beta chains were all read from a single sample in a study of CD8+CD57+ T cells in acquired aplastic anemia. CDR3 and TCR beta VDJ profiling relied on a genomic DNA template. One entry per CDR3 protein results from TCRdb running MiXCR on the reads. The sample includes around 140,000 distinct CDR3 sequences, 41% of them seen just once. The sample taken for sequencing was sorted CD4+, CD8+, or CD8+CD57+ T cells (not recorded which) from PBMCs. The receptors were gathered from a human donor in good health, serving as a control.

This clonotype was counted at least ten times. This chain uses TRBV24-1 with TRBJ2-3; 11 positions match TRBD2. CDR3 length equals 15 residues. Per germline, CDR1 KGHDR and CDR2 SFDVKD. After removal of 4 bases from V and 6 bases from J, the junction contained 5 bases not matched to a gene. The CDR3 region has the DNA TGTGCCACCAGTGACCCGGCTAGCGGGAGGGATACGCAGTATTTT. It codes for CATSDPASGRDTQYF.

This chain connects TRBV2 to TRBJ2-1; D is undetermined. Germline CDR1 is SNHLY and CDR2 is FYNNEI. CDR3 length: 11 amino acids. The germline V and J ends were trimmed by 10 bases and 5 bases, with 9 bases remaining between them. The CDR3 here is CATPRDNEQFF. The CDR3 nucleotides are TGTGCCACCCCTCGAGACAATGAGCAGTTCTTC.

CDR3 coding DNA: TGCAGCGCGGGAGGGCCAGAGACCCAGTACTTC. This gives the protein CSAGGPETQYF. The chain recombines TRBV29-1 with TRBJ2-5, with TRBD2 identical over 8 bases. The germline V gene encodes CDR1 SQVTM and CDR2 ANQGSEA. The CDR3 covers 11 residues. V dropped 7 bases and J dropped 4; count of bases not matched to a gene: 2.

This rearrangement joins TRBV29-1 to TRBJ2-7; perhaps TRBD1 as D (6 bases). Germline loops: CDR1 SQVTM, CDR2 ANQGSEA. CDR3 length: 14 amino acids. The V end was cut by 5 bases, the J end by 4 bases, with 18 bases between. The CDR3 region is CSVKPTGTGYEQYF. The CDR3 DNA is TGCAGCGTTAAGCCGACAGGCACCGGATACGAGCAGTACTTC.

The CDR3 DNA reads TGCAGTGCTGAGACTAGCGGGGGACTGACCCAGTACTTC. Translated: CSAETSGGLTQYF. This chain uses TRBV20-1 with TRBJ2-5, with 12 positions matching TRBD2. Germline CDR1 is DFQATT and CDR2 is SNEGSKA (reference sequence). After removal of 5 bases from V and 7 bases from J, the junction contained 5 bases not matched to a gene. CDR3 length equals 13 residues.

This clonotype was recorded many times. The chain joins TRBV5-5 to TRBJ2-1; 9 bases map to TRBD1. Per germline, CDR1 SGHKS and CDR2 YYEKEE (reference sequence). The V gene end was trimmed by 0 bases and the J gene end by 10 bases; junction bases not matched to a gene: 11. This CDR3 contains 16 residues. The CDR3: CASSLATGQGFGEQFF. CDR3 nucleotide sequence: TGTGCCAGCAGCTTGGCTACCGGACAGGGGTTTGGCGAGCAGTTCTTC. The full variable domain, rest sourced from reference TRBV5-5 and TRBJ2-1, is DAGVTQSPTHLIKTRGQQVTLRCSPISGHKSVSWYQQVLGQGPQFIFQYYEKEERGRGNFPDRFSARQFPNYSSELNVNALLLGDSALYLCASSLATGQGFGEQFFGPGTRLTVL.

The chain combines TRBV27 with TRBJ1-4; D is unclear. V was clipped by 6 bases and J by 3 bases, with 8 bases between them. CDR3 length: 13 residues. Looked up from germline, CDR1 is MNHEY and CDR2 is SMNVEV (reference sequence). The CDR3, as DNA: TGTGCCAGCAGGGAGGGAGCTAATGAAAAACTGTTTTTT. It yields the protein CASREGANEKLFF.

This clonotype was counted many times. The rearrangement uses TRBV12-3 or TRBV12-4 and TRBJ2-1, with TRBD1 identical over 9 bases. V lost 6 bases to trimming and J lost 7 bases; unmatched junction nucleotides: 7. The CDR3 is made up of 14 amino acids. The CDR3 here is CASSQTGGRNEQFF. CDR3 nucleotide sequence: TGTGCCAGCAGCCAAACAGGGGGCCGGAATGAGCAGTTCTTC.

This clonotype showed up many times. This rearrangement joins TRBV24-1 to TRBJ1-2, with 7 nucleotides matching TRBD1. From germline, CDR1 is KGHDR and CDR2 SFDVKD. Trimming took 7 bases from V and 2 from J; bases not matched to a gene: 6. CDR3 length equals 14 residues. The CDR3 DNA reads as TGTGCCACCAGCGGTGACAGGGTAAACTATGGCTACACCTTC. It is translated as CATSGDRVNYGYTF.

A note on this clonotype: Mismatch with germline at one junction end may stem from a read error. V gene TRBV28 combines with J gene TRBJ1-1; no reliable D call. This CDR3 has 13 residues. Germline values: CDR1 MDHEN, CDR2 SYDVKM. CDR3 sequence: CAGSLRTGTEAFF. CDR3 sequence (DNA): TGTGCCGGCAGTTTACGAACGGGCACTGAAGCTTTCTTT.

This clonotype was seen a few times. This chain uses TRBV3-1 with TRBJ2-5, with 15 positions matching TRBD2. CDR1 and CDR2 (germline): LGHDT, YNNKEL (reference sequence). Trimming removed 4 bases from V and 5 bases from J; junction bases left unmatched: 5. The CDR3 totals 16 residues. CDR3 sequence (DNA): TGTGCCAGCAGCCCCTTAGGGACTAGCGGGAGGGAGACCCAGTACTTC. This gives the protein CASSPLGTSGRETQYF.

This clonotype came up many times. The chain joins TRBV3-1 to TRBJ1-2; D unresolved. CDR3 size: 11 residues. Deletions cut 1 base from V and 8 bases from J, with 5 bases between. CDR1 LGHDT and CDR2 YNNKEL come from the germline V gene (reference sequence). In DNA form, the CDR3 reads TGTGCCAGCAGCCAAGGTCGGGGCTACACCTTC. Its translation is CASSQGRGYTF.

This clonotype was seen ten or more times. In nucleotides, the CDR3 is TGTGCCAGCAGCCCAGACAGGGTGCCTAACTATGGCTACACCTTC. Its translation is CASSPDRVPNYGYTF. The rearrangement links TRBV9 to TRBJ1-2; 7 bases line up with TRBD1. Germline-derived CDR1 and CDR2 are SGDLS and YYNGEE. This CDR3 comprises 15 residues. Trimming cost V 4 bases and J 0 bases; bases outside gene matches: 6.

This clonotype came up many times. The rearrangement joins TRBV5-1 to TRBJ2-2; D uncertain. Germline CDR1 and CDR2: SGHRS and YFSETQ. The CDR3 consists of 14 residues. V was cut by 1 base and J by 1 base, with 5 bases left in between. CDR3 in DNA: TGCGCCAGCAGCTTGAGTGGGAACACCGGGGAGCTGTTTTTT. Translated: CASSLSGNTGELFF.

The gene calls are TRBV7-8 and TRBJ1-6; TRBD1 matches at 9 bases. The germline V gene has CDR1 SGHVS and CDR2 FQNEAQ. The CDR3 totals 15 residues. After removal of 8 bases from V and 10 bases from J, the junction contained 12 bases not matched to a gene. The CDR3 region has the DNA TGTGCCAGCGGCATCGACAGGGGGGGTAACTCACCCCTCCACTTT. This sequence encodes CASGIDRGGNSPLHF. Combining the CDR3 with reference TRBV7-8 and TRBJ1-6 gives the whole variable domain GAGVSQSPRYKVAKRGQDVALRCDPISGHVSLFWYQQALGQGPEFLTYFQNEAQLDKSGLPSDRFFAERPEGSVSTLKIQRTQQEDSAVYLCASGIDRGGNSPLHFGNGTRLTVT.

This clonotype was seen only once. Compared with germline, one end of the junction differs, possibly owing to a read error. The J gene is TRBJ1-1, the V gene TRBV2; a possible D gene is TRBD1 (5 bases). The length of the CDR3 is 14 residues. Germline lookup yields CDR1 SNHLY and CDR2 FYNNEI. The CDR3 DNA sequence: TGTGCCAGCACCCCCGGGCGGGGGTGGACTGAAGCTCTCTTT. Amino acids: CASTPGRGWTEALF.

The CDR3 loop reads CASSGGTGLGYTF. For the CDR3, the DNA is TGTGCCAGCAGCGGAGGGACAGGGCTTGGCTACACCTTC. V is TRBV5-5 and J is TRBJ1-2; 9 bases are shared with TRBD1. The length of the CDR3 is 13 residues. V dropped 4 bases and J dropped 7; count of bases not matched to a gene: 5. The germline CDR1 and CDR2 sequences are SGHKS and YYEKEE (reference sequence).

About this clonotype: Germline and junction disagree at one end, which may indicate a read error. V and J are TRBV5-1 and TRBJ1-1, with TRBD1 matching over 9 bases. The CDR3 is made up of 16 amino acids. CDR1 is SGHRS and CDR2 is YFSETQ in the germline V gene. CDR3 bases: TGCGCCAGCAGCTTGGCGGGGACAGGGAGGCACACTGAGGCTTTCTTT. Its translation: CASSLAGTGRHTEAFF.

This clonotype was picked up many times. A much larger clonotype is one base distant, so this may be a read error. The DNA for the CDR3 is TGTGCCAACAGCTGGGACGACTCACCCCTCCACTTT. Translation: CANSWDDSPLHF. The rearrangement uses TRBV11-3 and TRBJ1-6; D perhaps matches TRBD1 (5 bases). Germline loops: CDR1 SGHNT, CDR2 YENEEA. This CDR3 is built from 12 residues. Combining the CDR3 with reference TRBV11-3 and TRBJ1-6 gives the whole variable domain EAGVVQSPRYKIIEKKQPVAFWCNPISGHNTLYWYLQNLGQGPELLIRYENEEAVDDSQLPKDRFSAERLKGVDSTLKIQPAELGDSAVYLCANSWDDSPLHFGNGTRLTVT.

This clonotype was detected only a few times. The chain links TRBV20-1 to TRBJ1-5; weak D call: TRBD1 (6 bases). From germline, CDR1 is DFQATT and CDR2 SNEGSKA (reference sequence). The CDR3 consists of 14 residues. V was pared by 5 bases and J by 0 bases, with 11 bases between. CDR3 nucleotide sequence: TGCAGTGCTCCGGACAGTAATAGCAATCAGCCCCAGCATTTT. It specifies CSAPDSNSNQPQHF.

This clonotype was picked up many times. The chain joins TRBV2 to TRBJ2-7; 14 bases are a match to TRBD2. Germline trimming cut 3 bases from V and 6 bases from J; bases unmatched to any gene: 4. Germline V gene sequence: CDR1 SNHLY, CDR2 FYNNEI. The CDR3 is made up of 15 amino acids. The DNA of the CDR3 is TGTGCCAGCAGTGACAGACTAGCGGGAGGGTTCGAGCAGTACTTC. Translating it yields CASSDRLAGGFEQYF.

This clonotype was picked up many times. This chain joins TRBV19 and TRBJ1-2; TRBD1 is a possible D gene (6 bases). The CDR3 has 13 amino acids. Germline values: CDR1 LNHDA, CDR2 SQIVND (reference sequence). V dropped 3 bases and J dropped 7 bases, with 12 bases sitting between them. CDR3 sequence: CASSMGGNFGYTF. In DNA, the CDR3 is TGTGCCAGTAGTATGGGGGGCAATTTTGGCTACACCTTC.

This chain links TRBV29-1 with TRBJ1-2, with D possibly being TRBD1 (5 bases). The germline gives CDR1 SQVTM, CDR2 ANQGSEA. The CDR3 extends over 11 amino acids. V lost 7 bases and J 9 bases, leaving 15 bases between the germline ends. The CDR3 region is CSGRTTDSYTF. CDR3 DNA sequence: TGCAGCGGACGGACAACGGACAGCTACACCTTC.